One and the same sample provided the 23 T cell receptor beta chains below, sequenced in a study of shared clonotypes between healthy human individuals. This table comes from immunoSEQ multiplex PCR, and its TCRdb copy is limited to in-frame clones, with some not included. The repertoire holds some 2,500,000 clones, 85% to 95% seen once, with around 0.35% in the top ten. Material: naive CD4+ T cells from PBMCs. Subset in this sample: CD45RA+ positively selected. These receptors all come from a man aged 18 to 29 in good health. Some clones in this sample may be carry-over from other donors' samples.

This clone has only one observation. V usage is TRBV7-2 and J usage is TRBJ2-5; the D gene is possibly TRBD1 (5 bases). Trimming left V 5 bases short and J 7 bases short, with 20 bases between. The CDR3 consists of 15 residues. The germline V gene encodes CDR1 SGHTA and CDR2 FQGNSA. The chain's CDR3 is CASSAQAAEVGTQYF. The CDR3 DNA sequence: TGTGCCAGCAGCGCACAGGCGGCCGAGGTCGGGACCCAGTACTTC.

The gene calls are TRBV18 and TRBJ2-2; TRBD2 matches 7 bases. The V gene end was trimmed by 1 base and the J gene end by 1 base; junction bases not matched to a gene: 12. The CDR3 runs 19 residues. The germline V gene encodes CDR1 KGHSH and CDR2 LQKENI. The CDR3 region has the DNA TGTGCCAGCTCACCACGTGCGGGTTTCGAGCGGGAGAACACCGGGGAGCTGTTTTTT. Translating gives CASSPRAGFERENTGELFF.

V and J are TRBV10-1 and TRBJ2-2; 9 nucleotides match TRBD2. The junction had 6 bases not matched to a gene; V was cut back by 3 bases and J by 4 bases. The germline V gene encodes CDR1 WNHNN and CDR2 SYGVQD (reference sequence). This CDR3 comprises 16 residues. In DNA, the CDR3 is TGCGCCAGCAGTGACGCGGGAGGGCCTGGCACCGGGGAGCTGTTTTTT. Amino acid sequence: CASSDAGGPGTGELFF.

To note about this clone: The same CDR3 also results from other DNA sequences found in this sample. The V call is TRBV28, the J call TRBJ1-5, with 10 nucleotides matching TRBD1. Unmatched junction bases numbered 1, after V lost 4 bases and J lost 1 base. CDR3 length: 15 amino acids. The germline V gene has CDR1 MDHEN and CDR2 SYDVKM. This CDR3 is CASSSGQGSNQPQHF. CDR3 nucleotide sequence: TGTGCCAGCAGTTCGGGACAGGGGAGCAATCAGCCCCAGCATTTT.

The chain has TRBV9 and TRBJ1-4; 10 nucleotides agree with TRBD1. The germline V gene has CDR1 SGDLS and CDR2 YYNGEE. The CDR3 extends over 15 amino acids. J gave up 8 bases and V 4 bases, and 8 bases lay outside the gene matches. The CDR3 loop reads CASSPRDRGGEKLFF. The CDR3, as DNA: TGTGCCAGCAGCCCCCGGGACAGGGGAGGGGAAAAACTGTTTTTT. Supplemented by reference TRBV9 and TRBJ1-4, the full variable domain reads DSGVTQTPKHLITATGQRVTLRCSPRSGDLSVYWYQQSLDQGLQFLIQYYNGEERAKGNILERFSAQQFPDLHSELNLSSLELGDSALYFCASSPRDRGGEKLFFGSGTQLSVL.

The chain employs TRBV29-1 and TRBJ1-1; tentative D call: TRBD1 (5 bases). The CDR3 spans 13 residues. The germline V and J ends were trimmed by 2 bases and 4 bases, with 11 bases remaining between them. Germline lookup yields CDR1 SQVTM and CDR2 ANQGSEA. The CDR3 is CSVEMGGGTEAFF. The CDR3 nucleotides are TGCAGCGTTGAAATGGGGGGGGGCACTGAAGCTTTCTTT.

CDR3 nucleotides: TGTGCCTCGGGACTAGCGGGAACAGATACGCAGTATTTT. This codes for CASGLAGTDTQYF. The J gene is TRBJ2-3, the V gene TRBV30, with 13 positions matching TRBD2. Trimming removed 7 bases from V and 3 bases from J; junction bases left unmatched: 1. CDR3 size: 13 residues. Germline CDR1 GTSNPN, CDR2 SVGIG (reference sequence).

The chain is built from TRBV7-3 and TRBJ2-1; weak D call: TRBD2 (6 bases). This CDR3 comprises 15 residues. Per germline, CDR1 SGHTA and CDR2 FQGTGA. V lost 5 bases to trimming and J lost 2 bases, with 13 bases between them. CDR3 sequence (DNA): TGTGCCAGCAGCCCACGGAGGGCCGCCTACAATGAGCAGTTCTTC. Encoded protein: CASSPRRAAYNEQFF. The entire variable domain, with the rest obtained from reference TRBV7-3 and TRBJ2-1, is as follows: GAGVSQTPSNKVTEKGKYVELRCDPISGHTALYWYRQSLGQGPEFLIYFQGTGAADDSGLPNDRFFAVRPEGSVSTLKIQRTERGDSAVYLCASSPRRAAYNEQFFGPGTRLTVL.

This clone appeared a few times. The chain combines TRBV7-9 with TRBJ1-4, with unresolved D. CDR1 SEHNR and CDR2 FQNEAQ come from the germline V gene (reference sequence). V dropped 3 bases and J dropped 2 bases, with 7 bases sitting between them. The CDR3 covers 14 residues. The CDR3 region has the DNA TGTGCCAGCAGCTTTGACTTCACTAATGAAAAACTGTTTTTT. Amino acids: CASSFDFTNEKLFF.

Only one count was recorded for this clone. The gene calls are TRBV5-1 and TRBJ2-5; no reliable D call. The germline V gene has CDR1 SGHRS and CDR2 YFSETQ. With 1 base removed from V and 0 bases from J, the gap between germline ends came to 7 bases. The length of the CDR3 is 14 residues. The CDR3 DNA sequence: TGCGCCAGCAGCTTGATGAGCCACCAAGAGACCCAGTACTTC. Protein sequence: CASSLMSHQETQYF.

The chain couples TRBV7-2 to TRBJ2-5; TRBD1 is a possible D gene (5 bases). Germline V gene data show CDR1 as SGHTA and CDR2 as FQGNSA. There are 14 residues in the CDR3. V shed 5 bases and J shed 5 bases, with 15 bases lying between them. The CDR3, as DNA: TGTGCCAGCAGCCTCAGGGTACCCGAGGAGACCCAGTACTTC. Its translation: CASSLRVPEETQYF.

Concerning this clone: Other DNA sequences within the sample encode an identical CDR3. CDR3 protein: CASSNPNTEAFF. CDR3 nucleotide sequence: TGCGCCAGCAGCAACCCGAACACTGAAGCTTTCTTT. The chain couples TRBV5-1 to TRBJ1-1; D is unresolved. The CDR3 is made up of 12 amino acids. Looked up from germline, CDR1 is SGHRS and CDR2 is YFSETQ. Between the trimmed V and J ends, which lost 4 bases and 1 base, there was a span of 5 bases.

The chain uses TRBV7-9 and TRBJ1-3, with D possibly being TRBD1 (6 bases). Deletions cut 1 base from V and 2 bases from J, with 9 bases between. The germline V gene has CDR1 SEHNR and CDR2 FQNEAQ (reference sequence). The CDR3 loop spans 15 amino acids. The CDR3 loop is CASSLVGGPGNTIYF. In nucleotides, the CDR3 is TGTGCCAGCAGCTTAGTAGGGGGGCCTGGAAACACCATATATTTT. Supplemented by reference TRBV7-9 and TRBJ1-3, the full variable domain reads DTGVSQNPRHKITKRGQNVTFRCDPISEHNRLYWYRQTLGQGPEFLTYFQNEAQLEKSRLLSDRFSAERPKGSFSTLEIQRTEQGDSAMYLCASSLVGGPGNTIYFGEGSWLTVV.

This clone has more than one count but fewer than ten. CDR3 bases: TGTGCCAGCTCGCAACAGGGTTGGATGTTTTTT. It is translated as CASSQQGWMFF. The genes are TRBV18 and TRBJ2-2, with a tentative D call TRBD1 (6 bases). Germline CDR1 reads KGHSH; CDR2 reads LQKENI. The CDR3 covers 11 residues. V dropped 6 bases and J dropped 15 bases, with 14 bases sitting between them. Variable domain in full (rest from reference TRBV18 and TRBJ2-2): NAGVMQNPRHLVRRRGQEARLRCSPMKGHSHVYWYRQLPEEGLKFMVYLQKENIIDESGMPKERFSAEFPKEGPSILRIQQVVRGDSAAYFCASSQQGWMFFGEGSRLTVL.

The chain has TRBV5-1 and TRBJ2-7; 12 bases are shared with TRBD2. This CDR3 has 15 residues. The germline CDR1 and CDR2 sequences are SGHRS and YFSETQ. J lost 4 bases, V lost 5 bases, and 7 bases had no gene match. The CDR3 is CASRTGTSGLYEQYF. The CDR3 nucleotides are TGCGCCAGCAGGACGGGGACTAGCGGGCTATACGAGCAGTACTTC.

This clone appeared once. The chain is built from TRBV11-3 and TRBJ2-3, with D perhaps matching TRBD1 (6 bases). V lost 5 bases, J lost 2 bases, and 17 bases lay in between. Germline V gene data show CDR1 as SGHNT and CDR2 as YENEEA. The CDR3 runs 16 residues. The DNA of the CDR3 is TGTGCCAGCAGCGACAGCGGACAGCTTACCACAGATACGCAGTATTTT. This sequence encodes CASSDSGQLTTDTQYF.

The chain joins TRBV5-1 to TRBJ2-5; TRBD2 matches at 16 bases. Germline CDR1 and CDR2: SGHRS and YFSETQ. This CDR3 is built from 16 residues. The ends lost 4 bases at V and 3 bases at J; junction bases unmatched: 3. CDR3 residues: CASSPGTSGREETQYF. In DNA, the CDR3 is TGCGCCAGCAGCCCGGGGACTAGCGGGAGGGAAGAGACCCAGTACTTC.

The rearrangement joins TRBV7-2 to TRBJ2-7; tentatively, D is TRBD1 (7 bases). The CDR3 covers 16 residues. Deletions cut 6 bases from V and 4 bases from J, with 22 bases between. Germline CDR1 and CDR2: SGHTA and FQGNSA. This CDR3 reads CASSYSTRGAIYEQYF. The DNA of the CDR3 is TGTGCCAGCAGTTATTCTACCAGGGGGGCAATTTACGAGCAGTACTTC.

V usage is TRBV11-2 and J usage is TRBJ2-7; 16 nucleotides agree with TRBD2. Germline CDR1 and CDR2: SGHAT and FQNNGV. The J segment lost 0 bases and the V segment lost 6 bases, leaving 8 bases of the junction unmatched. The CDR3 totals 18 residues. CDR3 region: CASRHPGLAGGTSYEQYF. The CDR3 nucleotides read TGTGCCAGCAGACATCCGGGACTAGCGGGAGGGACCTCCTACGAGCAGTACTTC.

This rearrangement joins TRBV14 to TRBJ2-2; 10 bases agree with TRBD1. J was trimmed by 2 bases and V by 4 bases; bases with no gene match: 7. CDR3 length: 17 amino acids. The germline CDR1 and CDR2 sequences are SGHDN and FVKESK. For the CDR3, the DNA is TGTGCCAGCAGCCCACTCCGGACAGGGGGTAACACCGGGGAGCTGTTTTTT. Translation gives CASSPLRTGGNTGELFF. Together with reference TRBV14 and TRBJ2-2, the CDR3 gives the full variable domain: EAGVTQFPSHSVIEKGQTVTLRCDPISGHDNLYWYRRVMGKEIKFLLHFVKESKQDESGMPNNRFLAERTGGTYSTLKVQPAELEDSGVYFCASSPLRTGGNTGELFFGEGSRLTVL.

Notes on this clone: The same CDR3 arises from other DNA sequences in this sample as well. V is TRBV2 and J is TRBJ2-5; 7 bases are a match to TRBD2. J lost 5 bases, V lost 4 bases, and 4 bases had no gene match. The CDR3 has 13 amino acids. Germline CDR1 SNHLY, CDR2 FYNNEI. CDR3 sequence reads: CASSGTSGETQYF. The CDR3 coding sequence is TGTGCCAGCAGTGGGACTAGTGGGGAGACCCAGTACTTC.

CDR3 in amino acids: CASSQGLFGYTF. The CDR3 DNA sequence: TGTGCCAGCAGCCAAGGGCTCTTTGGCTACACCTTC. V and J are TRBV14 and TRBJ1-2, with D unclear. The CDR3 runs 12 residues. V was clipped by 1 base and J by 7 bases, with 7 bases between them. The germline CDR1 and CDR2 sequences are SGHDN and FVKESK.

In nucleotides, the CDR3 is TGTGCCAGCAGCATGATGAGCACAGCGGTTGCCTACGAGCAGTACTTC. Translated, it gives CASSMMSTAVAYEQYF. The chain combines TRBV7-9 with TRBJ2-7; maybe TRBD2 (5 bases). CDR1 and CDR2 from the germline V gene are SEHNR and FQNEAQ (reference sequence). This CDR3 is 16 amino acids long. V was pared by 5 bases and J by 2 bases, with 19 bases between.